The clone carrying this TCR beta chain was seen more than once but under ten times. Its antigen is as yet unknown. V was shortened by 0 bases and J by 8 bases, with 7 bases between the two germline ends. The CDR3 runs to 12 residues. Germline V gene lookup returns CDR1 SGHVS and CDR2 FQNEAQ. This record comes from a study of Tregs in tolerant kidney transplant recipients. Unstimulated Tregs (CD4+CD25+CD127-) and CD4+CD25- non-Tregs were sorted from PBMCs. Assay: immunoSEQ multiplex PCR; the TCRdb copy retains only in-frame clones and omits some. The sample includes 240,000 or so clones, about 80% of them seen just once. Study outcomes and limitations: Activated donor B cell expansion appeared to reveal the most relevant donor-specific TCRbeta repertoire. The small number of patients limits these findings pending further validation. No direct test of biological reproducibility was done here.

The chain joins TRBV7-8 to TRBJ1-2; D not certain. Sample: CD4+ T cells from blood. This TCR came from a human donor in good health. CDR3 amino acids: CASSLAVPGYTF. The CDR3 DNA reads TGTGCCAGCAGCTTAGCTGTCCCCGGCTACACCTTC.